The 4 T cell receptor beta chains in this list originate from one sample, sequenced in a study of blood T cell repertoires in COVID-19. Repertoires were generated with immunoSEQ multiplex PCR, while TCRdb's copy carries only in-frame clones and drops some. The sample gives some 290,000 clones, around 87% of which show up once; roughly 2% is in the top ten. The material sequenced was peripheral blood. These receptors were taken from a woman in her forties or fifties who had recovered from COVID-19.

This clone is a singleton in its sample. This chain connects TRBV19 to TRBJ1-1, with no clear D. This CDR3 region has 14 residues. The germline V and J ends were trimmed by 0 bases and 5 bases, with 10 bases remaining between them. The V gene's germline CDR1 is LNHDA and CDR2 SQIVND (reference sequence). In DNA, the CDR3 is TGTGCCAGTAGTATAGACAGGATGTCAACTGAAGCTTTCTTT. This gives the protein CASSIDRMSTEAFF.

This clone has just a few counts. The V and J genes are TRBV19 and TRBJ2-7; D unresolved. Trimming pared 5 bases from V and 4 bases from J, leaving 12 bases between. The CDR3 is made up of 13 amino acids. Germline V gene sequence: CDR1 LNHDA, CDR2 SQIVND (reference sequence). The CDR3 here is CASSRSTQYEQYF. For the CDR3, the DNA is TGTGCCAGTAGTCGATCTACCCAATACGAGCAGTACTTC.

This clone is a singleton in its sample. The chain uses TRBV13 and TRBJ2-2; 10 bases match TRBD2. The CDR3 is made up of 16 amino acids. V trimming: 5 bases; J trimming: 5 bases; junction bases outside the gene matches: 8. The germline gives CDR1 PRHDT, CDR2 FYEKMQ (reference sequence). Written as DNA, the CDR3 is TGTGCCAGCAGCCCCCTTAGCGGGAGGTCAACCGGGGAGCTGTTTTTT. Translated, it gives CASSPLSGRSTGELFF.

The chain links TRBV6-6 to TRBJ2-1, with a possible D match to TRBD2 (6 bases). Trimming left V 5 bases short and J 0 bases short, with 26 bases between. In germline, CDR1 is MNHNY, CDR2 SVGAGI (reference sequence). The CDR3 sequence is 20 residues long. The CDR3 DNA reads TGTGCCAGCAGTCACACGGGAGCAGGGACCGTCTTCACCTCCTACAATGAGCAGTTCTTC. It translates to CASSHTGAGTVFTSYNEQFF.